Each of the 2 T cell receptor beta chains below was sequenced from the same sample in a study of blood T cell repertoires in COVID-19. Profiling relied on immunoSEQ multiplex PCR, and the TCRdb table lists in-frame clones only, not all of them. Of fewer than 350,000 clones listed, approximately 90% are singletons. Sequenced material: PBMCs or T cells enriched from blood (not recorded which). Every receptor here comes from a woman aged 40 to 49 with acute COVID-19.

The rearrangement joins TRBV9 to TRBJ2-5; 11 nucleotides match TRBD1. Per the germline V gene, CDR1 is SGDLS and CDR2 is YYNGEE. V lost 5 bases to trimming and J lost 5 bases; unmatched junction nucleotides: 8. CDR3 length: 15 residues. CDR3 loop: CASSAGQGGGETQYF. As DNA, the CDR3 is TGTGCCAGCAGTGCGGGACAGGGGGGTGGGGAGACCCAGTACTTC.

This rearrangement joins TRBV30 to TRBJ2-3; no firm D call. CDR3 length: 13 residues. The germline V and J ends were trimmed by 0 bases and 6 bases, with 10 bases remaining between them. Germline V lookup: CDR1 GTSNPN, CDR2 SVGIG (reference sequence). CDR3 residues: CAWSVLRWDTQYF. As DNA, the CDR3 is TGTGCCTGGAGTGTACTGAGGTGGGATACGCAGTATTTT.